This T cell receptor beta chain comes out of a study of sequential checkpoint blockade in melanoma. Study at large: After both sequences, patients received maintenance nivolumab. TCRβ was sequenced from DNA of about a hundred pretreatment tumors. Study-level results: Clinical benefit was about 30 times likelier when tumor T-cell fraction and clonality increased.

The sample's treatment: randomized to nivolumab then ipilimumab (arm A) or the reverse (arm B). Trimming at V came to 3 bases and at J to 5 bases, leaving 9 bases not matched to a gene. Germline loops: CDR1 MGHRA, CDR2 YSYEKL. The CDR3 is 16 residues long. This clone is categorized as medium-sized (0.01 to 0.1%). Its specificity is unknown. Using immunoSEQ multiplex PCR, the repertoire was profiled, and TCRdb retains in-frame clones only, with some absent. The sample consists of over 10,000 clones, roughly 27% of them appearing once. This receptor was taken from a human donor with melanoma. V and J are TRBV4-1 and TRBJ2-1; TRBD2 aligns across 8 bases. The sample was tumor tissue (inferred from file names), taken from a patient given nivolumab and ipilimumab in sequence. The CDR3 spells CASSHFSGGRNNEQFF. The CDR3 region has the DNA TGCGCCAGCAGCCACTTCAGCGGGGGCAGGAACAATGAGCAGTTCTTC.